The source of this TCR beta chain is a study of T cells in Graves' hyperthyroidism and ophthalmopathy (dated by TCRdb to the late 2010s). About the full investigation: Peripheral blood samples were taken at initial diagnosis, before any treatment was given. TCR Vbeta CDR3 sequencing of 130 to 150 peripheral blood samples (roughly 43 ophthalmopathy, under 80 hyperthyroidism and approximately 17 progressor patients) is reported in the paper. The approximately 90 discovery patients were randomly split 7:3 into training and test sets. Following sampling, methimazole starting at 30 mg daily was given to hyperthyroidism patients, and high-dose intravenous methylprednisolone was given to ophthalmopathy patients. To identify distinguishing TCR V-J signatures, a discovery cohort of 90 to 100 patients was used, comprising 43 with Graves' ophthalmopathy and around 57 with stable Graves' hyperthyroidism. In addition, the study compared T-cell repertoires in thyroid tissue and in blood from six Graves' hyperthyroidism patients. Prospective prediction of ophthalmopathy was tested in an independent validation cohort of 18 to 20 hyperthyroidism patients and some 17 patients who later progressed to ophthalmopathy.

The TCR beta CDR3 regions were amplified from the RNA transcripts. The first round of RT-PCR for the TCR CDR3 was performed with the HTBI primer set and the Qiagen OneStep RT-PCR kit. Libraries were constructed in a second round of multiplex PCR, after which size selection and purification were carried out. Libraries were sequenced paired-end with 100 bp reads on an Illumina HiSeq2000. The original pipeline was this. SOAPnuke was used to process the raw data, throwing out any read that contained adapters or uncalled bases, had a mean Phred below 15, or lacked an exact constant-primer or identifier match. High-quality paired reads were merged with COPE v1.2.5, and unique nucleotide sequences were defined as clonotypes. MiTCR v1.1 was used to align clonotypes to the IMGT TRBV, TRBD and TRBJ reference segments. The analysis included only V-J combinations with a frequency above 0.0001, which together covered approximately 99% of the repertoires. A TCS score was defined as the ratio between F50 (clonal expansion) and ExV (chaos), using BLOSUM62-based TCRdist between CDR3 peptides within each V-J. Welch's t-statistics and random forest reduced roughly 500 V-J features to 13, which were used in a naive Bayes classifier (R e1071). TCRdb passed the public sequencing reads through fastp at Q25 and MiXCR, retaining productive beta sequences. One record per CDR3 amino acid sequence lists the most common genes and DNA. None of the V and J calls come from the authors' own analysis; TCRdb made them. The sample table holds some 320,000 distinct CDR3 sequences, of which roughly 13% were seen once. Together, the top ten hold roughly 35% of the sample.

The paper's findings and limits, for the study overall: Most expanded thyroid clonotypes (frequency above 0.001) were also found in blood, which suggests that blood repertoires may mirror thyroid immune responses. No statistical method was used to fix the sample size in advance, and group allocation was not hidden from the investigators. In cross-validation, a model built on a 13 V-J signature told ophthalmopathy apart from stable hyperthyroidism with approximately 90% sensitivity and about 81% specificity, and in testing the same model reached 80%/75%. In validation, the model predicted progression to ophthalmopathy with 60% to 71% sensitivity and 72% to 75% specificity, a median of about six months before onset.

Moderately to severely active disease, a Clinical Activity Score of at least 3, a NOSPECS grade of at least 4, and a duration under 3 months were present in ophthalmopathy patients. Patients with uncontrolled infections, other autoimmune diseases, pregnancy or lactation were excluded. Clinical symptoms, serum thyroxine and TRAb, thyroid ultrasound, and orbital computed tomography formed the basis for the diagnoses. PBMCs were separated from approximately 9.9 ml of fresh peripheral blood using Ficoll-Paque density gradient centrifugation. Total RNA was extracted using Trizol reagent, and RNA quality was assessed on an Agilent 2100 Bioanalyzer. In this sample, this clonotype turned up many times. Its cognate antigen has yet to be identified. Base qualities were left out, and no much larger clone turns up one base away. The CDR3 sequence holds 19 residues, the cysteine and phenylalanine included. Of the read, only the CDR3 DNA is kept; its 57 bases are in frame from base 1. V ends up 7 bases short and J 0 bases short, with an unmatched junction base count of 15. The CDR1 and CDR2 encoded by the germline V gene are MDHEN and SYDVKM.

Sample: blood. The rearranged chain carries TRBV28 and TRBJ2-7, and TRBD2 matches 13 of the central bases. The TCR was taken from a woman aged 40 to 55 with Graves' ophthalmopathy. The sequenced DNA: TGTGCCAGCATTCCCACTAGCGGGAGGGCCCTTTCTTTCTCCTACGAGCAGTACTTC. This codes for CASIPTSGRALSFSYEQYF.